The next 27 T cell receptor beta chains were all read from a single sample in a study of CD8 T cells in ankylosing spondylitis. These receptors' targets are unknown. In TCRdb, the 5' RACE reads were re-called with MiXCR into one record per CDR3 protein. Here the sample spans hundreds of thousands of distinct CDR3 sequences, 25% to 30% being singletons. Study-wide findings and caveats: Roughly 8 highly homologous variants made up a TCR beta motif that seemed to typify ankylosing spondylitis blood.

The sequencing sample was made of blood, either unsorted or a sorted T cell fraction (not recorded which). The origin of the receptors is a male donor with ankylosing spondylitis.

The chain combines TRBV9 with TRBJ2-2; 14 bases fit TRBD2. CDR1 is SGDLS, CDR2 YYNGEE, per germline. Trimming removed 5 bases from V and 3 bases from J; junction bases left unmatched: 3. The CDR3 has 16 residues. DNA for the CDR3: TGTGCCAGCAGTCGACTAGCGGGAGGGTACACCGGGGAGCTGTTTTTT. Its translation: CASSRLAGGYTGELFF.

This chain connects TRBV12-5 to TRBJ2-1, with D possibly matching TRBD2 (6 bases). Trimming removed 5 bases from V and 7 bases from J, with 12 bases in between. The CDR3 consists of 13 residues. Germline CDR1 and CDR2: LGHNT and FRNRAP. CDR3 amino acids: CASGPRGTNEQFF. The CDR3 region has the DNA TGTGCTAGTGGTCCCCGGGGGACGAATGAGCAGTTCTTC.

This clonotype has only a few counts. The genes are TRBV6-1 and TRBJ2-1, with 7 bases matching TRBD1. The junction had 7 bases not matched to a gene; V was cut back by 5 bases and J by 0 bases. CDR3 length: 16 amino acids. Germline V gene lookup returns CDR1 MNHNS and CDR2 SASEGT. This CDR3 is CASSRTGDSSYNEQFF. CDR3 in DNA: TGTGCCAGCAGTCGGACAGGTGATAGCTCCTACAATGAGCAGTTCTTC.

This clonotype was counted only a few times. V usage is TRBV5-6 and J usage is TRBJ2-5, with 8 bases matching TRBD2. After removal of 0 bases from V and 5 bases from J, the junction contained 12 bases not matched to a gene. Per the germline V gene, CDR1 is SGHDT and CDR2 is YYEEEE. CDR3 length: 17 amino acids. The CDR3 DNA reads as TGTGCCAGCAGCTTGGAGTTTTTCGCGGGGGGCTTGGAGACCCAGTACTTC. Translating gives CASSLEFFAGGLETQYF.

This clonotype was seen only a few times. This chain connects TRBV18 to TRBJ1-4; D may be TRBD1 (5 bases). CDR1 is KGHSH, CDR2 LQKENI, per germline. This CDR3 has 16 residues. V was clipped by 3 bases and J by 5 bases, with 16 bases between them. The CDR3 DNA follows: TGTGCCAGCTCACCGCTCTCCGGGACGGTGAATGAAAAACTGTTTTTT. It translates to CASSPLSGTVNEKLFF.

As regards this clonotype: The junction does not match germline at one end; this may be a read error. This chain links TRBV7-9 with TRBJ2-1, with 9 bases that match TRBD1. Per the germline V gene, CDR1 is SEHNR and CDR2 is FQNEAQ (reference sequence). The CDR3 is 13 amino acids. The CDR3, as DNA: TGTGCCAGCACCACGCGGGACAGGGTTGAGGAGTTCTTC. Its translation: CASTTRDRVEEFF.

CDR3 loop: CASKIAVGTEAFF. DNA of the CDR3: TGTGCCAGCAAGATCGCCGTAGGCACTGAAGCTTTCTTT. The V call is TRBV2, the J call TRBJ1-1; D is undetermined. The CDR3 totals 13 residues. The V end lost 7 bases, the J end lost 4 bases, and 13 bases lay between the germline ends. The V gene's germline CDR1 is SNHLY and CDR2 FYNNEI.

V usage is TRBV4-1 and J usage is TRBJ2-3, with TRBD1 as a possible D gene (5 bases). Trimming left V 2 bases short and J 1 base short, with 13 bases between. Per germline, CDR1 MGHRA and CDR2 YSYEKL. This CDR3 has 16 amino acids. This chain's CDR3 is CASSQRPGQGTDTQYF. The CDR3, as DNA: TGCGCCAGCAGCCAAAGGCCCGGACAAGGCACAGATACGCAGTATTTT.

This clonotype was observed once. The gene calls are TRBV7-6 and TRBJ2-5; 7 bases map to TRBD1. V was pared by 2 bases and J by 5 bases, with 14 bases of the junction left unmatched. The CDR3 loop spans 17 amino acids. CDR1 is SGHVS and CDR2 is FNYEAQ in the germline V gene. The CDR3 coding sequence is TGTGCCAGCAGCTTATCCCCGGCAGGGGGAGCGAGGGAGACCCAGTACTTC. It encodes CASSLSPAGGARETQYF.

This chain's CDR3 is CAISQGIGNQPQHF. The CDR3 bases are TGTGCCATCAGCCAGGGTATCGGCAATCAGCCCCAGCATTTT. The chain is built from TRBV10-3 and TRBJ1-5; possibly TRBD1 for D (5 bases). The V end was cut by 6 bases, the J end by 2 bases, with 11 bases between. This CDR3 region has 14 residues. Germline V gene sequence: CDR1 ENHRY, CDR2 SYGVKD.

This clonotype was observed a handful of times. The CDR3, as DNA: TGTGCCAGCAGCGAAGATACGCAGTATTTT. It specifies CASSEDTQYF. The chain joins TRBV21-1 to TRBJ2-3. TRBV21-1 has pseudogene status. The CDR3 contains 10 residues.

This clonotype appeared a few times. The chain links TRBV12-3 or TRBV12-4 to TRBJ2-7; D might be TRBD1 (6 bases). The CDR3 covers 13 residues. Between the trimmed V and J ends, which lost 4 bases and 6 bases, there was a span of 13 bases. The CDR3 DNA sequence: TGTGCCAGCAGTTCTATGCAGGGGTCCGAGCAGTACTTC. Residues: CASSSMQGSEQYF.

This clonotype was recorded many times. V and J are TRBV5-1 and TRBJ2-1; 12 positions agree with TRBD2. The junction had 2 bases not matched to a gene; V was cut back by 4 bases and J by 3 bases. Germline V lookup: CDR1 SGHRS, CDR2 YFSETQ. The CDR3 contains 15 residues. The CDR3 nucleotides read TGCGCCAGCAGCCTAGCGGGAGGGGACTACAATGAGCAGTTCTTC. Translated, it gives CASSLAGGDYNEQFF.

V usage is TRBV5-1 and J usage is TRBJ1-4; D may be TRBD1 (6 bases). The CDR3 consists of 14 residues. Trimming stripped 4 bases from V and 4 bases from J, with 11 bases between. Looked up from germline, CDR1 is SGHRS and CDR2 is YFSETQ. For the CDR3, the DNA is TGCGCCAGCAGCGTACAGGGCTTTAATGAAAAACTGTTTTTT. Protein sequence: CASSVQGFNEKLFF.

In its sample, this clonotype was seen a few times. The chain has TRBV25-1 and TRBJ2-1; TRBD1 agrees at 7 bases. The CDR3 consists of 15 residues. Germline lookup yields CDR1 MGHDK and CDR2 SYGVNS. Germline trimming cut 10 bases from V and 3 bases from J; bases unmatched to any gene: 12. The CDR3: CATQPTGPNYNEQFF. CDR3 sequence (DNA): TGTGCCACCCAACCGACAGGGCCCAACTACAATGAGCAGTTCTTC.

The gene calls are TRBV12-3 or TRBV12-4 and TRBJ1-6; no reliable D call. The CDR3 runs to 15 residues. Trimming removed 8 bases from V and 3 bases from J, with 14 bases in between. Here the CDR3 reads CASRLREGYNSPLHF. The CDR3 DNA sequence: TGTGCCAGCCGGCTGAGGGAGGGCTATAATTCACCCCTCCACTTT.

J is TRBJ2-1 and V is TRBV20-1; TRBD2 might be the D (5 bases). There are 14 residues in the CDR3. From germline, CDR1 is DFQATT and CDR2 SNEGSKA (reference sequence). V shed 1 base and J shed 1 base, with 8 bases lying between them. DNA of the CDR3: TGCAGTGCTAGAGGAAGCGGATCCTACAATGAGCAGTTCTTC. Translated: CSARGSGSYNEQFF.

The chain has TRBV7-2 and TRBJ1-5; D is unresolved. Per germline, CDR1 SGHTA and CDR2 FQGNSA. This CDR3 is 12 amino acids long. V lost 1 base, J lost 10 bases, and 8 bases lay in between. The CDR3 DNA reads TGTGCCAGCAGCTTAGAGGTGGGCCCCCAGCATTTT. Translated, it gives CASSLEVGPQHF.

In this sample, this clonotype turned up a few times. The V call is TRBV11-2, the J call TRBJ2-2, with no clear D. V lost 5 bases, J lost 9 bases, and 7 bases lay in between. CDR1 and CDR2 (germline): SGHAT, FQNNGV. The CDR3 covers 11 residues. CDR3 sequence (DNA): TGTGCCAGCAGCGGGCAGTGGGAGCTGTTTTTT. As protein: CASSGQWELFF.

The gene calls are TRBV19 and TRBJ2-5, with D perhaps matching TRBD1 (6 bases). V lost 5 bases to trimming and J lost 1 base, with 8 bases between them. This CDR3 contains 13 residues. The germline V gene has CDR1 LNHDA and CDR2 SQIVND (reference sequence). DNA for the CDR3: TGTGCCAGTAGTCAGGGGACCCAAGAGACCCAGTACTTC. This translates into CASSQGTQETQYF.

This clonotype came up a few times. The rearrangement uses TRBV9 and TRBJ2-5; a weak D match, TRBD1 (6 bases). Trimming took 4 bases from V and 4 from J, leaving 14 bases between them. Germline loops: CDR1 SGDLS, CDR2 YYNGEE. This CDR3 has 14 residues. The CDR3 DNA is TGTGCCAGCAGCCTCCAGGGGAATGGAGAGACCCAGTACTTC. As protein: CASSLQGNGETQYF.

The CDR3 loop reads CASSESLGTNEKLFF. DNA of the CDR3: TGTGCCAGCAGTGAAAGTTTGGGAACTAATGAAAAACTGTTTTTT. The chain uses TRBV2 and TRBJ1-4; D not certain. CDR3 size: 15 residues. Looked up from germline, CDR1 is SNHLY and CDR2 is FYNNEI. The germline V and J ends were trimmed by 2 bases and 1 base, with 8 bases remaining between them.

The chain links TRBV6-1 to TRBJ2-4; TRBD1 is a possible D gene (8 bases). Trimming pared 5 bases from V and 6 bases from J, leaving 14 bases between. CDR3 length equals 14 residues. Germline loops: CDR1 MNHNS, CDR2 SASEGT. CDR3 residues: CASSQQGGVNIQYF. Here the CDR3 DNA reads TGTGCCAGCAGTCAACAGGGGGGGGTAAACATTCAGTACTTC.

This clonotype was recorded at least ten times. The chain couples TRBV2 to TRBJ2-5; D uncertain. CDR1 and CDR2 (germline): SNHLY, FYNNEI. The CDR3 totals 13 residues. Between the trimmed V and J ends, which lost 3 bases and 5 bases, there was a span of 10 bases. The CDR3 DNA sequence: TGTGCCAGCAGTGATTCTGGGTTCGAGACCCAGTACTTC. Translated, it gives CASSDSGFETQYF.

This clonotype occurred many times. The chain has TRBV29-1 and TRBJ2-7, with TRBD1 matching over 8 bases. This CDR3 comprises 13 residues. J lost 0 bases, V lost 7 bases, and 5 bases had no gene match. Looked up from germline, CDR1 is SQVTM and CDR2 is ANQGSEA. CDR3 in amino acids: CSAQGESSYEQYF. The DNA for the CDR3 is TGCAGCGCACAGGGGGAAAGCTCCTACGAGCAGTACTTC.

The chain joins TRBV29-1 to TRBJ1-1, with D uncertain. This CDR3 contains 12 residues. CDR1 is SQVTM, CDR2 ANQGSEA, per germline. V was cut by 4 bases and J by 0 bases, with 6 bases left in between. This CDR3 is CSVARLNTEAFF. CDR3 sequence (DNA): TGCAGCGTTGCGAGGTTGAACACTGAAGCTTTCTTT. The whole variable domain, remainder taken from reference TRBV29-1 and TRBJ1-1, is SAVISQKPSRDICQRGTSLTIQCQVDSQVTMMFWYRQQPGQSLTLIATANQGSEATYESGFVIDKFPISRPNLTFSTLTVSNMSPEDSSIYLCSVARLNTEAFFGQGTRLTVV.

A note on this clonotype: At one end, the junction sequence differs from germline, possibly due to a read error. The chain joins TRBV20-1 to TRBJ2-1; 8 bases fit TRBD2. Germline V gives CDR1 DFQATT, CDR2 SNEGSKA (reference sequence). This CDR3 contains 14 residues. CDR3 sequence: CSVRSGRTYNEQFF. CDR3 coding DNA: TGCAGTGTTAGAAGCGGGAGAACCTACAATGAGCAGTTCTTC.